The sequence of this TCR beta chain was determined in a study of shared clonotypes between healthy human individuals (dated by TCRdb to 2020 to 2022). Study-level background: The cohort comprised two women and three men aged 18 to 49 years. To estimate repertoire size and how much clonotype sharing occurs between individuals, the study deeply sequenced the blood TCR repertoires of several healthy adults. Between about 0.94 and 8.9 billion PBMCs per donor were obtained by leukapheresis. Per donor, three plates each were used for CD4 naive and CD4 memory, two for CD8 naive, and one for CD8 memory. To increase sequencing depth and limit assay-specific biases, TCR repertoire library preparation and sequencing were carried out by different laboratories using diverse techniques. General findings and caveats noted by the study authors: Rarefaction of sorted-subset datasets indicated incomplete sequencing despite the large sequencing depth. Across a handful of donors, around 5.4% of naive CD4, roughly 3.3% of naive CD8, around 2.1% of memory CD4, and 0.4% of memory CD8 clonotypes were shared. Naive subsets generally had larger estimated clonotype richness than memory subsets. The small number of donors limited the genetic and exposure-history diversity represented. Sampling was limited to blood, and TCR repertoires in tissue likely differ from TCR repertoires in blood. Compared with non-shared clonotypes, the clonotypes found in all four sorted-subset donors had higher generation probabilities. Pairwise subsampling led to the expectation that sequencing depth would affect the degree of clonotype sharing among donors.

The CDR3, from cysteine to phenylalanine, totals 15 residues. Only the CDR3 portion is preserved as DNA: 45 bases, with reading frame beginning at the first base. Trimming removed 5 bases from V and 2 bases from J; the gene matches leave 5 bases unexplained. Sequences MNHEY (CDR1) and SMNVEV (CDR2) are obtained from the germline V gene (reference sequence). The donors were healthy, HIV-negative adults who had no recently reported acute infections or vaccinations. Every donor was a Caucasian adult living in Nashville, Tennessee, USA. CD8 memory samples combined magnetically selected CD45RO+ cells with CCR7-negative CD45RA+ effector memory (TemRA) cells. After blood collection by leukapheresis, PBMCs were isolated using Ficoll-Histopaque density gradient centrifugation and then cryopreserved in the vapor phase of liquid nitrogen. Analytical flow cytometry was used to check the purity and quantity of each magnetically sorted T cell population. Genomic DNA was isolated from each sorted fraction and quantified by UV absorbance on a Nanodrop 2000c.

With respect to this clone: Its recognized antigen is unknown. The sample holds no much larger clone one base away, and base qualities are not on file.

Using the deep immunoSEQ assay, TCR CDR3 regions were amplified from genomic DNA by multiplex PCR. Extracted genomic DNA from each cell subset was distributed evenly across all wells of several immunoSEQ 96-well plates, and each plate was treated as a replicate. For sorted subsets, around 0.2 ug of genomic DNA, equivalent to 25,000 to 30,000 T cell genomes, went into each replicate PCR. The purified libraries were quantified using a Qubit 3.0 fluorometer, sized with a Bioanalyzer 2100, and then quantified again using the KAPA Library Quantification kit. Each immunoSEQ 96-well plate was sequenced on its own single-read 150-cycle Illumina NextSeq 550 flow cell. On the study's bioinformatics: The immunoSEQ output contained only junctional sequences without quality scores, so filtering could not match that applied to full-length reads. To assign V/J genes and CDR3, sequences were annotated against IMGT germline references using PyIR, a Python wrapper for IgBLAST v1.9. Reads with weak V/J assignments (E-value above 1e-6), missing CDR3, stop codons, out-of-frame junctions, or ambiguous translated residues were removed. V3J clonotypes were defined as sequences sharing an identical inferred V gene, J gene, and CDR3 amino acid sequence. Percentage overlap between repertoires was computed as shared unique clonotypes divided by the size of the smaller repertoire. RTK rarefaction, the Chao1 estimator, and Recon v2.1 estimates of unobserved clonotypes were used to assess repertoire richness. OLGA was used to compute generation probabilities for all TCRbeta clonotypes that the gDNA method yielded from a few donors. As stored in TCRdb, this immuneACCESS dataset retains in-frame rearrangements with V and J assigned. A fraction of the clones does not appear; measured against another copy, unresolved V genes explain less than half of the discrepancy, and the remainder lacks a known reason. V, J and clone size were drawn from that table, and D and trimming were deduced from the DNA. The sample table lists 90,000 to 130,000 clones, 68% of them with a count of one. Together, the top ten hold almost 25% of the sample.

Sequencing input: memory CD8+ T cells sorted from blood. The meaning of the sample's cell subset or site label: CD45RO+ cells pooled with CCR7-negative TemRA cells. This TCR was sampled from a woman in her 30s in good health. The rearranged chain carries TRBV27 and TRBJ1-2; 10 bases in the middle match TRBD1. Here the CDR3 is given as CASSRQGASNYGYTF. Here is the DNA: TGTGCCAGCAGTCGACAGGGGGCTAGCAACTATGGCTACACCTTC.